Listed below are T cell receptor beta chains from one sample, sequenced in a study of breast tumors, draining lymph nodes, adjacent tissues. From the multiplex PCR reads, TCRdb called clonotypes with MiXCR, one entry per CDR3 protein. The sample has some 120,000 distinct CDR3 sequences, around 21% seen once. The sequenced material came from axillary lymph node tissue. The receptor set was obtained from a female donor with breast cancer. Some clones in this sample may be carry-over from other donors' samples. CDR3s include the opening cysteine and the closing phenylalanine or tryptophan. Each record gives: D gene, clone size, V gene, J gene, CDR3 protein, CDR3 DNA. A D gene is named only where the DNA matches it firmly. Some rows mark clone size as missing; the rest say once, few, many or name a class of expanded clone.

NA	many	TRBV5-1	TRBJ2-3	CASSLAGHTDTQYF	TGCGCCAGCAGCTTGGCGGGCCACACAGATACGCAGTATTTT
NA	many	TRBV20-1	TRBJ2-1	CSARDWAGVGYEQFF	TGCAGTGCTAGAGATTGGGCGGGCGTGGGGTATGAGCAGTTCTTC
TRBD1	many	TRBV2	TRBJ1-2	CASSDRGRRTGYTF	TGTGCCAGCAGTGACAGGGGGCGAAGAACCGGCTACACCTTC
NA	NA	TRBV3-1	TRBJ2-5	CASSPRLGVAQETQYF	TGTGCCAGCAGCCCCCGGTTGGGGGTGGCCCAAGAGACCCAGTACTTC
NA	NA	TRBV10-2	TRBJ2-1	CASGSGAEQFF	TGCGCCAGCGGGAGCGGAGCCGAGCAGTTCTTC
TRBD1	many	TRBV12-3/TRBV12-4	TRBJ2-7	CASRPNRQGVNYEQYF	TGTGCCAGCAGACCCAACCGACAGGGGGTGAATTACGAGCAGTACTTC
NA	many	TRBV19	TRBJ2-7	CASSADSAGDYEQYF	TGTGCCAGTAGTGCCGACAGTGCCGGCGACTACGAGCAGTACTTC
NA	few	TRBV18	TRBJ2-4	CASSPQQNIQYF	TGTGCCAGCTCACCACAGCAGAACATTCAGTACTTC
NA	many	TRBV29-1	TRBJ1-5	CSVDRLGPQHF	TGCAGCGTTGACCGGCTCGGGCCCCAGCATTTT
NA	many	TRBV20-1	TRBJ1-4	CSARDKYTGITTNEKLFF	TGCAGTGCTAGAGATAAATACACAGGAATTACAACTAATGAAAAACTGTTTTTT
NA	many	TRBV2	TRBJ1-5	CASNREASNQPQHF	TGTGCCAGCAACAGGGAAGCAAGCAATCAGCCCCAGCATTTT
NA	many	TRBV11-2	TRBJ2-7	CASSLPQGGYLEQYF	TGTGCCAGCAGCCTCCCGCAGGGGGGGTATCTCGAGCAGTACTTC
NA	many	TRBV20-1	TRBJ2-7	CSARAGRGGMNSYEQYF	TGCAGTGCTAGAGCTGGACGGGGCGGGATGAACTCCTACGAGCAGTACTTC
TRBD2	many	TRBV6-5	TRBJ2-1	CASSYSASIAGRYDEQFF	TGTGCCAGCAGTTACTCAGCTTCGATAGCCGGGAGGTACGATGAGCAGTTCTTC
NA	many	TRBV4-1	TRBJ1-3	CASSQDRGPPNTIYF	TGCGCCAGCAGCCAAGATAGGGGTCCCCCCAACACCATATATTTT
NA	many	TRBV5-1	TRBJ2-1	CASSLNGSPQLDNEQFF	TGCGCCAGCAGCTTGAACGGGAGTCCGCAATTAGACAATGAGCAGTTCTTC
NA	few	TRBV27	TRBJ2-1	CASSLLGDSYNEQFF	TGTGCCAGCAGTTTACTAGGAGACTCCTACAATGAGCAGTTCTTC
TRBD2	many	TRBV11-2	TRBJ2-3	CASSLMGTSGTDTQYF	TGTGCCAGCAGCTTAATGGGGACTAGCGGCACAGATACGCAGTATTTT
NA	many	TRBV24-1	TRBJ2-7	CATSDSGHSYEQYF	TGTGCCACCAGTGACTCCGGACACTCCTACGAGCAGTACTTC
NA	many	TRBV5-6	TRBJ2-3	CASSLGSRYVGDTQYF	TGTGCCAGCAGCTTGGGCTCCCGATACGTAGGGGATACGCAGTATTTT
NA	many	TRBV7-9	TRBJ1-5	CASSPGAEQPQHF	TGTGCCAGCAGTCCAGGGGCGGAGCAGCCCCAGCATTTT
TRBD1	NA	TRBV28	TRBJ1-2	CASRQQPGQTYGYTF	TGTGCCAGCAGACAGCAGCCGGGACAGACATATGGCTACACCTTC
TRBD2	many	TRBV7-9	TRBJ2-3	CASSYGLAGRTDTQYF	TGTGCCAGCAGCTATGGACTAGCGGGACGCACAGATACGCAGTATTTT
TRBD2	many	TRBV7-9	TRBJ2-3	CASSPASSGTSTDTQYF	TGTGCCAGCAGCCCCGCCTCTAGCGGTACTAGCACAGATACGCAGTATTTT